What follows are 27 T cell receptor beta chains derived from one specimen sequenced in a study of blood T cells in healthy people across ages. Then a second PCR, running about 6 to 12 cycles, was carried out with a sample-barcoded 5' primer and a J-beta primer mix. Using its own MiXCR run on the 5' RACE reads, TCRdb lists one record per CDR3 protein. This sample carries hundreds of thousands of distinct CDR3 sequences, 20% to 25% of them seen once, and the ten largest clones take roughly 3.4%. The sample taken for sequencing was blood. The receptors come from a man between 65 and 85 years old in good health.

This clonotype was seen more than once but under ten times. V gene TRBV3-1 combines with J gene TRBJ2-5, with 7 bases lining up with TRBD2. CDR1 LGHDT and CDR2 YNNKEL come from the germline V gene (reference sequence). The CDR3 consists of 16 residues. With V trimmed by 2 bases and J by 5 bases, 11 bases remained unmatched. CDR3 bases: TGTGCCAGCAGCCAAAACGAAGGGAGGGCCGGCGAGACCCAGTACTTC. Protein: CASSQNEGRAGETQYF.

V usage is TRBV9 and J usage is TRBJ2-3; 10 bases match TRBD2. Germline V lookup: CDR1 SGDLS, CDR2 YYNGEE. The CDR3 is made up of 16 amino acids. Losses at the gene ends were 2 bases for V and 4 bases for J; bases not matched to a gene: 7. CDR3 bases: TGTGCCAGCAGCGTTAGAGCGGGAGGGGGCGCAGATACGCAGTATTTT. It translates to CASSVRAGGGADTQYF.

There are a few counts of this clonotype. V usage is TRBV20-1 and J usage is TRBJ2-5; possible D gene TRBD2, 6 bases. The CDR3 is 13 amino acids. Germline assignment: CDR1 DFQATT and CDR2 SNEGSKA (reference sequence). V was shortened by 3 bases and J by 5 bases, with 13 bases between the two germline ends. The chain's CDR3 is CSASGRGWETQYF. The CDR3, as DNA: TGCAGTGCTAGCGGGAGAGGTTGGGAGACCCAGTACTTC.

About this clonotype: The missing conserved phenylalanine or tryptophan at the end of this CDR3 makes a read error likely. The chain is built from TRBV5-1 and TRBJ2-4; 9 bases line up with TRBD1. CDR1 is SGHRS and CDR2 is YFSETQ in the germline V gene. The CDR3 is 15 residues long. The trim removed 1 base at V and 7 bases at J, leaving 6 bases unmatched. CDR3 sequence (DNA): TGCGCCAGCAGCTTGTATTCGGGACAGGGTAACATTCAGTACTCC. It translates to CASSLYSGQGNIQYS.

In this sample, this clonotype turned up a few times. The J gene is TRBJ2-1, the V gene TRBV11-2; D tentatively reads TRBD1 or TRBD2 (6 bases each). The J call may be incorrect, as the DNA end agrees better with TRBJ2-7. The CDR3 totals 20 residues. Per the germline V gene, CDR1 is SGHAT and CDR2 is FQNNGV. CDR3 DNA sequence: TGTGCCAGCAGCTTAAGGGGGGTAGCCACGAAACGAGATAGTTCCTACGAGCAGTACTTC. Protein sequence: CASSLRGVATKRDSSYEQYF.

This chain links TRBV3-1 with TRBJ2-7, with TRBD2 matching 8 bases. The V gene end was trimmed by 2 bases and the J gene end by 4 bases; junction bases not matched to a gene: 4. The germline gives CDR1 LGHDT, CDR2 YNNKEL (reference sequence). The CDR3 has 14 amino acids. CDR3 sequence: CASSQTGGPYEQYF. The DNA for the CDR3 is TGTGCCAGCAGCCAAACGGGAGGGCCGTACGAGCAGTACTTC.

This sequence joins TRBV12-3 or TRBV12-4 and TRBJ1-2; 9 bases are shared with TRBD1. Trimming at V came to 4 bases and at J to 6 bases, leaving 0 bases not matched to a gene. The CDR3 sequence is 12 residues long. The CDR3 DNA is TGTGCCAGCAGTTGGACAGGGGATGGCTACACCTTC. Residues: CASSWTGDGYTF.

This clonotype was observed at least ten times. The V and J genes are TRBV29-1 and TRBJ2-7; 10 nucleotides agree with TRBD1. Germline values: CDR1 SQVTM, CDR2 ANQGSEA. Losses at the gene ends were 4 bases for V and 6 bases for J; bases not matched to a gene: 9. The CDR3 consists of 14 residues. This CDR3 is CSVGSGTGVVEQYF. In DNA form, the CDR3 reads TGCAGCGTTGGATCCGGGACAGGGGTGGTCGAGCAGTACTTC.

This clonotype was counted a few times. This chain joins TRBV27 and TRBJ1-2; D gene ambiguous. Between the trimmed V and J ends, which lost 0 bases and 10 bases, there was a span of 15 bases. The CDR3 runs 14 residues. The V gene's germline CDR1 is MNHEY and CDR2 SMNVEV (reference sequence). The CDR3 loop reads CASSLSAGLRNYTF. CDR3 sequence (DNA): TGTGCCAGCAGTTTATCCGCGGGATTGAGAAACTACACCTTC.

This clonotype was seen at least ten times. This rearrangement joins TRBV20-1 to TRBJ2-1; possible D gene TRBD2, 6 bases. Germline CDR1 DFQATT, CDR2 SNEGSKA (reference sequence). Deletions cut 3 bases from V and 3 bases from J, with 15 bases between. This CDR3 is 15 amino acids long. The CDR3 reads CSARGPEGNYNEQFF. Here the CDR3 DNA reads TGCAGTGCTAGGGGTCCGGAGGGGAACTACAATGAGCAGTTCTTC.

This clonotype was found many times. V gene TRBV5-1 combines with J gene TRBJ2-5, with D uncertain. CDR1 SGHRS and CDR2 YFSETQ come from the germline V gene. The CDR3 sequence is 14 residues long. Trimming removed 0 bases at V and 5 bases at J, with 11 bases between. The CDR3 nucleotides read TGCGCCAGCAGCTTGGAGATCGGTAGGGAGACCCAGTACTTC. This translates into CASSLEIGRETQYF. The full variable domain, its missing parts supplied by reference TRBV5-1 and TRBJ2-5, is KAGVTQTPRYLIKTRGQQVTLSCSPISGHRSVSWYQQTPGQGLQFLFEYFSETQRNKGNFPGRFSGRQFSNSRSEMNVSTLELGDSALYLCASSLEIGRETQYFGPGTRLLVL.

This clonotype came up a few times. The chain combines TRBV18 with TRBJ2-5, with 11 positions matching TRBD1. The CDR3 loop spans 14 amino acids. The germline V gene encodes CDR1 KGHSH and CDR2 LQKENI. Trimming cost V 2 bases and J 11 bases; bases outside gene matches: 7. CDR3 bases: TGTGCCAGCTCACCAAGGGACAGGGGGAAGGAGCAGTACTTC. Its protein product is CASSPRDRGKEQYF.

The chain couples TRBV29-1 to TRBJ1-1, with 9 bases matching TRBD1. Germline trimming cut 8 bases from V and 7 bases from J; bases unmatched to any gene: 8. The CDR3 is 12 amino acids. Germline values: CDR1 SQVTM, CDR2 ANQGSEA. CDR3 sequence: CSTRTGEHEAFF. The CDR3 DNA is TGCAGCACAAGGACAGGGGAACATGAAGCTTTCTTT.

The chain employs TRBV20-1 and TRBJ2-5; 7 nucleotides agree with TRBD2. Germline V lookup: CDR1 DFQATT, CDR2 SNEGSKA (reference sequence). The junction had 17 bases not matched to a gene; V was cut back by 4 bases and J by 0 bases. CDR3 length: 18 residues. This CDR3 reads CSATPVPREYNDQETQYF. Written as DNA, the CDR3 is TGCAGTGCTACCCCCGTGCCGCGGGAGTACAATGACCAAGAGACCCAGTACTTC.

Points on this clonotype: A junction end diverges from the germline sequence, so it may reflect a read error. The V gene is TRBV5-1, the J gene TRBJ2-6, with D possibly being TRBD1 (5 bases). This CDR3 spans 16 amino acids. The germline gives CDR1 SGHRS, CDR2 YFSETQ. The CDR3 DNA reads as TGCGCCAGCAGCTTGCAGGGTGTCTCTGGGGCCAACGCCCTGACTTTC. It yields the protein CASSLQGVSGANALTF.

The rearrangement joins TRBV27 to TRBJ2-3; TRBD2 matches at 7 bases. The junction had 6 bases not matched to a gene; V was cut back by 2 bases and J by 4 bases. CDR1 and CDR2 (germline): MNHEY, SMNVEV (reference sequence). There are 15 residues in the CDR3. This CDR3 is CASSLGTGRADTQYF. In DNA, the CDR3 is TGTGCCAGCAGTTTAGGGACGGGGAGGGCAGATACGCAGTATTTT.

The sample holds a few counts of this clonotype. The CDR3 sequence: CASSYGQGVGEQYF. The CDR3 bases are TGTGCCAGCAGTTACGGCCAGGGGGTCGGCGAGCAGTACTTC. The V gene is TRBV6-5, the J gene TRBJ2-5, with 7 positions matching TRBD1. The DNA end is a closer match to TRBJ2-7, so the J assignment may be wrong. Germline CDR1 reads MNHEY; CDR2 reads SVGAGI. The CDR3 sequence is 14 residues long.

The V gene is TRBV20-1, the J gene TRBJ2-3; 11 nucleotides agree with TRBD2. The CDR3 contains 14 residues. The J segment lost 6 bases and the V segment lost 4 bases, leaving 6 bases of the junction unmatched. Germline V gene data show CDR1 as DFQATT and CDR2 as SNEGSKA (reference sequence). Here the CDR3 reads CSATSTSGSDTQYF. CDR3 coding DNA: TGCAGTGCTACCTCAACTAGCGGGAGTGATACGCAGTATTTT.

CDR3 coding DNA: TGCGCCAGCAGCCAGGCCGGGACGGTATACAATGAGCAGTTCTTC. Protein: CASSQAGTVYNEQFF. This rearrangement joins TRBV4-3 to TRBJ2-1; D is perhaps TRBD1 or TRBD2 (5 bases each). Trimming took 3 bases from V and 4 from J, leaving 13 bases between them. Germline CDR1 reads LGHNA; CDR2 reads YSLEER. The CDR3 has 15 residues.

This clonotype has more than one count but fewer than ten. J is TRBJ1-2 and V is TRBV20-1; D is undetermined. This CDR3 comprises 13 residues. CDR1 and CDR2 from the germline V gene are DFQATT and SNEGSKA (reference sequence). Trimming took off 6 bases at V and 4 bases at J, with 15 bases between the two ends. The CDR3 protein is CSATTPGSYGYTF. The CDR3 DNA is TGCAGTGCGACCACCCCCGGCTCCTATGGCTACACCTTC.

This sequence joins TRBV20-1 and TRBJ2-3; D remains unclear. V lost 4 bases, J lost 1 base, and 9 bases lay in between. The CDR3 consists of 13 residues. CDR1 is DFQATT, CDR2 SNEGSKA, per germline (reference sequence). Written as DNA, the CDR3 is TGCAGTGCTAATCTTGCGGGCACAGATACGCAGTATTTT. This encodes CSANLAGTDTQYF.

The rearrangement uses TRBV6-5 and TRBJ2-1, with D tentatively TRBD1 (6 bases). With 7 bases removed from V and 10 bases from J, the gap between germline ends came to 23 bases. Germline V gene sequence: CDR1 MNHEY, CDR2 SVGAGI. This CDR3 is built from 15 residues. Written as DNA, the CDR3 is TGTGCCAGCAACCAACCGGGACACCTCCCCCGAGAGCAGTTCTTC. Translated, it gives CASNQPGHLPREQFF.

This clonotype was recorded at least ten times. The V gene is TRBV27, the J gene TRBJ2-7, with a possible D match to TRBD1 (6 bases). V lost 3 bases and J 2 bases, leaving 11 bases between the germline ends. The germline V gene encodes CDR1 MNHEY and CDR2 SMNVEV (reference sequence). The CDR3 is made up of 14 amino acids. CDR3 coding DNA: TGTGCCAGCAGTTTCACAGGGTTGCCCTACGAGCAGTACTTC. Residues: CASSFTGLPYEQYF.

A few counts support this clonotype. The rearrangement joins TRBV15 to TRBJ1-1; D unresolved. The CDR3 is 14 residues long. The V gene lost 5 bases and the J gene lost 0 bases, with 10 bases spanning the gap. Germline-derived CDR1 and CDR2 are LNHNV and YYDKDF (reference sequence). DNA of the CDR3: TGTGCCACCAGCCCAGACACTTTGAACACTGAAGCTTTCTTT. Amino acids: CATSPDTLNTEAFF.

This clonotype showed up just a few times. The chain is built from TRBV15 and TRBJ2-7, with TRBD1 as a possible D gene (6 bases). The CDR3 has 17 residues. Looked up from germline, CDR1 is LNHNV and CDR2 is YYDKDF (reference sequence). Trimming shortened V by 0 bases and J by 0 bases, and 15 bases separated the two germline ends. CDR3 sequence reads: CATSRDSSGQYSYEQYF. The CDR3 nucleotides read TGTGCCACCAGCAGAGATTCGAGTGGACAGTACTCCTACGAGCAGTACTTC. Combining the CDR3 with reference TRBV15 and TRBJ2-7 gives the whole variable domain DAMVIQNPRYQVTQFGKPVTLSCSQTLNHNVMYWYQQKSSQAPKLLFHYYDKDFNNEADTPDNFQSRRPNTSFCFLDIRSPGLGDTAMYLCATSRDSSGQYSYEQYFGPGTRLTVT.

This chain connects TRBV19 to TRBJ1-1; possibly TRBD1 for D (5 bases). The germline CDR1 and CDR2 sequences are LNHDA and SQIVND (reference sequence). V lost 6 bases to trimming and J lost 0 bases, with 17 bases between them. This CDR3 is 16 amino acids long. The CDR3 DNA reads as TGTGCCAGTAGCCCGGGACGGACCCTAATGAACACTGAAGCTTTCTTT. It codes for CASSPGRTLMNTEAFF.

This clonotype was counted between two and nine times. The chain recombines TRBV6-1 with TRBJ2-3, with D perhaps given as TRBD1 or TRBD2 (5 bases each). V lost 5 bases and J lost 3, with 12 bases in between. Germline V gene sequence: CDR1 MNHNS, CDR2 SASEGT. This CDR3 comprises 14 residues. This CDR3 is CASSKAWGTDTQYF. The CDR3 bases are TGTGCCAGCAGTAAGGCTTGGGGGACAGATACGCAGTATTTT.